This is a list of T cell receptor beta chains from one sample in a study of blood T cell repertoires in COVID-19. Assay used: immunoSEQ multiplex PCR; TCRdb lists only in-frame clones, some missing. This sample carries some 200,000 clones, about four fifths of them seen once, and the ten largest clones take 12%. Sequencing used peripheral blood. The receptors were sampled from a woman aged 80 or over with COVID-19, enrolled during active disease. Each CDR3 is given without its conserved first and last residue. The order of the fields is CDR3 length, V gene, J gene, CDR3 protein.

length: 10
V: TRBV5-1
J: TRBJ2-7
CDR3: ASRQTAYEQY

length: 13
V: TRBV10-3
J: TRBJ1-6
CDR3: AISGGASVNSPLH

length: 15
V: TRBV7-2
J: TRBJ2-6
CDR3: ASSSDPPGAGANVLT

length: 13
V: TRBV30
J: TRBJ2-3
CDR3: AWSWDSCPTDTQY

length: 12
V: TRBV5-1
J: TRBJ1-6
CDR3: ASSLGQANSPLH

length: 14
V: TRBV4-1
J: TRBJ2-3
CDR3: ASSLQGAPSSDTQY

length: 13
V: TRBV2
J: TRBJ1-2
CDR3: ASSVTGEANYGYT

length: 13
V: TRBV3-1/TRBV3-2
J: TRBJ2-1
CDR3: ASSLSGRTYNEQF

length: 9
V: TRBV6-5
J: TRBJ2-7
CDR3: ARDSTYEQY

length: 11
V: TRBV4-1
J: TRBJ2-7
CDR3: ASSQGLGYEQY